The following is a T cell receptor beta chain sequence with its context. As yet, its antigen is unknown. Data came from immunoSEQ multiplex PCR; TCRdb stores just in-frame clones and leaves some out. This sample has about 65,000 clones; 87% occur once, and the top ten carry over 1.5%. This record comes from a study of CD4 T cells in relation to SARS-CoV-2 and coronaviruses. The unexposed donors gave CD4+ T cells in about 2011-2018, prior to COVID-19. Points from the study as a whole: No crossreactivity against non-spike viral proteins was tested here. Samples before the pandemic and after infection were not matched within any donor.

Sample: memory CD4+ T cells from PBMCs. This sequence originates from a human donor in good health.

The CDR3 DNA follows: TGTGCCAGCATGGAGGGGCACCGAGAGACCCAGTACTTC. Translated, it gives CASMEGHRETQYF. The rearrangement links TRBV12-3 or TRBV12-4 to TRBJ2-5, with a weak D call TRBD2 (6 bases). V was cut by 7 bases and J by 4 bases, with 13 bases left in between. The CDR3 contains 13 residues.